This TCR beta chain stems from a study of cytomegalovirus exposure and HLA in healthy donors. Study-level findings and limits: Accurate HLA-A and HLA-B prediction from TCR beta sequences was reported for most subjects.

Notes on this clone: What it recognizes is unknown.

Primers for the PCR totalled 60 Vbeta and 13 Jbeta. Assay: immunoSEQ multiplex PCR; the TCRdb copy retains only in-frame clones and omits some. Of under 200,000 clones detected, approximately 84% appear once; the ten largest clones hold 4.5% to 5.5%. The receptor's source is a woman between 45 and 60 years old in good health and CMV-seropositive. Sequenced sample: PBMCs.

The CDR3 nucleotides are TGCGCCAGCAGCCAGACTAGTGCCCTCGGCGAGCAGTTCTTC. It codes for CASSQTSALGEQFF. The chain recombines TRBV4-1 with TRBJ2-1; a possible D gene is TRBD2 (6 bases). From germline, CDR1 is MGHRA and CDR2 YSYEKL. The V end lost 3 bases, the J end lost 10 bases, and 16 bases lay between the germline ends. The CDR3 totals 14 residues.